The clone carrying this TCR beta chain appeared a few times. Its specificity is not known. Primers for the PCR totalled 60 Vbeta and 13 Jbeta. Assay used: immunoSEQ multiplex PCR; TCRdb lists only in-frame clones, some missing. The sample has about 130,000 clones, 60% to 80% seen once. These data come from a study of cytomegalovirus exposure and HLA in healthy donors. Study-level results: Reportedly, cytomegalovirus status was diagnosed with high sensitivity and specificity. A later analysis reportedly identified an Asian-associated ancestry cluster as carrying fewer N-insertions than the roughly 700-donor mean. The authors excluded some V segments, including TRBV6-2 and TRBV6-3, as indistinguishable.

Healthy bone marrow donors supplied every sample. Trimming took 5 bases from V and 6 from J; bases not matched to a gene: 7. The CDR3 extends over 15 amino acids. In germline, CDR1 is MNHEY, CDR2 SVGAGI. Sequenced sample: PBMCs. V and J are TRBV6-5 and TRBJ1-6; TRBD1 matches at 7 bases. The origin of this receptor is a woman aged 60 to 75 in good health and CMV-seropositive. The CDR3 is CASSLQGTVNSPLHF. CDR3 in DNA: TGTGCCAGCAGTCTCCAAGGGACAGTTAATTCACCCCTCCACTTT.